Below, 20 T cell receptor beta chains from the same sample are listed, as sequenced in a study of blood T cells in healthy people across ages. Alongside a J-beta primer mix, a sample-barcoded 5' primer served in a second PCR lasting roughly 7 to 12 cycles. TCRdb called the 5' RACE reads again in MiXCR, with one record for every CDR3 protein. Among more than 700,000 distinct CDR3 sequences listed, about 45% were seen once. Sequencing was done on a sample of blood. These receptors were collected from a man at least 80 years old in good health.

The V and J genes are TRBV27 and TRBJ2-1; unclear D gene. Germline assignment: CDR1 MNHEY and CDR2 SMNVEV (reference sequence). The CDR3 extends over 15 amino acids. Between the trimmed V and J ends, which lost 2 bases and 3 bases, there was a span of 11 bases. The CDR3 sequence is CASSLMAARYNEQFF. The CDR3 nucleotides read TGTGCCAGCAGTTTAATGGCTGCTCGCTACAATGAGCAGTTCTTC.

This clonotype was detected only a few times. The chain is built from TRBV12-3 or TRBV12-4 and TRBJ2-7; D unclear. The CDR3 sequence is 13 residues long. V dropped 3 bases and J dropped 0 bases, with 6 bases sitting between them. The CDR3 DNA reads TGTGCCAGCAGTTTTACGGTCTCCTACGAGCAGTACTTC. Protein product: CASSFTVSYEQYF.

A single count supports this clonotype. The chain has TRBV9 and TRBJ1-2; the D is unclear. Deletions cut 2 bases from V and 8 bases from J, with 13 bases between. CDR3 length: 13 residues. Germline V gives CDR1 SGDLS, CDR2 YYNGEE. The CDR3, as DNA: TGTGCCAGCAGCGTTGGGAGGGTAGAAGGCTACACCTTC. It codes for CASSVGRVEGYTF. Full variable domain (remainder filled in from reference TRBV9 and TRBJ1-2): DSGVTQTPKHLITATGQRVTLRCSPRSGDLSVYWYQQSLDQGLQFLIQYYNGEERAKGNILERFSAQQFPDLHSELNLSSLELGDSALYFCASSVGRVEGYTFGSGTRLTVV.

This chain connects TRBV28 to TRBJ2-1; weak D call: TRBD1 (6 bases). CDR1 and CDR2 from the germline V gene are MDHEN and SYDVKM. The CDR3 loop spans 15 amino acids. V lost 7 bases to trimming and J lost 0 bases, with 13 bases between them. DNA for the CDR3: TGTGCCAGCATAGGGGGAGTGAGCTCCTACAATGAGCAGTTCTTC. Translating gives CASIGGVSSYNEQFF.

The chain combines TRBV28 with TRBJ1-2, with 8 nucleotides matching TRBD1. The CDR3 runs 13 residues. Per germline, CDR1 MDHEN and CDR2 SYDVKM. With 6 bases clipped from V and 8 bases from J, the junction kept 8 bases outside the gene matches. CDR3 sequence (DNA): TGTGCCAGCAGGGTGGACAGGGCGGGAGGCTACACCTTC. Translating it yields CASRVDRAGGYTF.

This clonotype was observed many times. The V and J genes are TRBV3-1 and TRBJ2-1; the D gene is possibly TRBD1 (6 bases). V was pared by 1 base and J by 7 bases, with 14 bases between. CDR1 is LGHDT, CDR2 YNNKEL, per germline (reference sequence). This CDR3 contains 15 residues. The CDR3: CASSQVVGAGNEQFF. CDR3 nucleotides: TGTGCCAGCAGCCAAGTGGTGGGGGCCGGGAATGAGCAGTTCTTC.

The gene calls are TRBV24-1 and TRBJ2-5; 11 bases match TRBD2. The CDR3 length is 16 residues. The V gene's germline CDR1 is KGHDR and CDR2 SFDVKD. The V segment lost 2 bases and the J segment 11 bases; nucleotides outside the gene matches: 12. CDR3 amino acids: CATSDSLAGVGNEQYF. The DNA of the CDR3 is TGTGCCACCAGTGATTCACTAGCGGGAGTTGGCAATGAGCAGTACTTC.

The table lists this clonotype with many counts. This chain joins TRBV5-6 and TRBJ2-1; D possibly corresponds to TRBD2 (6 bases). This CDR3 spans 17 amino acids. V lost 1 base, J lost 2 bases, and 16 bases lay in between. Germline-derived CDR1 and CDR2 are SGHDT and YYEEEE. CDR3 nucleotides: TGTGCCAGCAGCTTGAGAATAAGGAGGGGAGCCTACAATGAGCAGTTCTTC. Encoded protein: CASSLRIRRGAYNEQFF.

This clonotype appeared many times. J is TRBJ2-4 and V is TRBV9; D may correspond to TRBD1 or TRBD2 (5 bases each). V lost 3 bases, J lost 1 base, and 14 bases lay in between. The CDR3 contains 16 residues. Germline values: CDR1 SGDLS, CDR2 YYNGEE. The CDR3 region is CASSASMGVAKNIQYF. In nucleotides, the CDR3 is TGTGCCAGCAGCGCCTCCATGGGGGTGGCCAAAAACATTCAGTACTTC. The entire variable domain, with the rest obtained from reference TRBV9 and TRBJ2-4, is as follows: DSGVTQTPKHLITATGQRVTLRCSPRSGDLSVYWYQQSLDQGLQFLIQYYNGEERAKGNILERFSAQQFPDLHSELNLSSLELGDSALYFCASSASMGVAKNIQYFGAGTRLSVL.

The genes are TRBV7-2 and TRBJ2-2; D not certain. CDR3 length: 14 amino acids. Trimming cost V 1 base and J 6 bases, with 9 bases left between them. Germline-derived CDR1 and CDR2 are SGHTA and FQGNSA. Here the CDR3 DNA reads TGTGCCAGCAGCTTAGGGCGTAGGCCCGGGGAGCTGTTTTTT. Protein: CASSLGRRPGELFF. The full variable domain, in which reference TRBV7-2 and TRBJ2-2 provide the parts outside the CDR3, is GAGVSQSPSNKVTEKGKDVELRCDPISGHTALYWYRQSLGQGLEFLIYFQGNSAPDKSGLPSDRFSAERTGGSVSTLTIQRTQQEDSAVYLCASSLGRRPGELFFGEGSRLTVL.

This rearrangement joins TRBV12-3 or TRBV12-4 to TRBJ2-1; D uncertain. V shed 5 bases and J shed 9 bases, with 14 bases lying between them. The CDR3 spans 13 residues. The CDR3 DNA reads TGTGCCAGCAGTCTTCCCCCTAGTCCTGAGCAGTTCTTC. Amino acids: CASSLPPSPEQFF.

The sample holds many counts of this clonotype. V gene TRBV27 combines with J gene TRBJ2-5; D perhaps matches TRBD2 (6 bases). The CDR3 consists of 13 residues. The germline CDR1 and CDR2 sequences are MNHEY and SMNVEV (reference sequence). V lost 5 bases and J 10 bases, leaving 17 bases between the germline ends. CDR3 DNA: TGTGCCAGCAGTCGGGGACTTGGGGCGGGCCAGTACTTC. Its protein is CASSRGLGAGQYF.

This rearrangement joins TRBV7-2 to TRBJ1-1; 7 nucleotides agree with TRBD1. From germline, CDR1 is SGHTA and CDR2 FQGNSA. Trimming cost V 8 bases and J 4 bases; bases outside gene matches: 7. This CDR3 is built from 13 residues. CDR3 amino acids: CASGGGASTEAFF. CDR3 DNA: TGTGCCAGCGGAGGGGGCGCGAGCACTGAAGCTTTCTTT.

This clonotype occurred a few times. The CDR3 spells CSARDRTRGNSPLHF. CDR3 coding DNA: TGCAGTGCTAGAGATAGGACCCGCGGTAATTCACCCCTCCACTTT. The chain is built from TRBV20-1 and TRBJ1-6; no definite D call. V lost 0 bases to trimming and J lost 6 bases, with 12 bases between them. Germline lookup yields CDR1 DFQATT and CDR2 SNEGSKA (reference sequence). This CDR3 region has 15 residues.

A few counts support this clonotype. The J gene is TRBJ2-1, the V gene TRBV11-1; 12 bases match TRBD2. The CDR3 has 14 residues. V was pared by 5 bases and J by 6 bases, with 2 bases of the junction left unmatched. The germline V gene encodes CDR1 SGHAT and CDR2 FQDESV (reference sequence). This CDR3 is CASSGLAGINEQFF. The CDR3 DNA is TGTGCCAGCAGCGGACTAGCGGGAATCAATGAGCAGTTCTTC.

The chain carries TRBV28 and TRBJ1-4, with 9 bases lining up with TRBD1. Germline V lookup: CDR1 MDHEN, CDR2 SYDVKM. The V and J ends lost 1 base and 4 bases, in that order; junction bases with no gene match: 4. The CDR3 has 16 residues. The CDR3 loop is CASSLSSTGGNEKLFF. The CDR3 nucleotides are TGTGCCAGCAGTTTATCCTCGACAGGGGGTAATGAAAAACTGTTTTTT. Using reference TRBV28 and TRBJ1-4 for the parts outside the CDR3, the full variable domain is DVKVTQSSRYLVKRTGEKVFLECVQDMDHENMFWYRQDPGLGLRLIYFSYDVKMKEKGDIPEGYSVSREKKERFSLILESASTNQTSMYLCASSLSSTGGNEKLFFGSGTQLSVL.

Of note for this clonotype: A much larger clone differs by one base, so this may be a read error. The chain is built from TRBV10-3 and TRBJ2-7; either TRBD1 or TRBD2 may supply D (5 bases each). Germline V gene lookup returns CDR1 ENHRY and CDR2 SYGVKD. The CDR3 spans 13 residues. CDR3 bases: TGTGCCATCGGTGAGGGACGGCGGTACGAGCAGTACTTC. Translation: CAIGEGRRYEQYF.

The CDR3 coding sequence is TGTGCCAGCAGCCATCAGGCACTAGCGGGAGGGAATTCCTACGAGCAGTACTTC. Encoded protein: CASSHQALAGGNSYEQYF. The chain uses TRBV3-1 and TRBJ2-7, with TRBD2 identical over 13 bases. This CDR3 has 18 residues. The junction had 9 bases not matched to a gene; V was cut back by 3 bases and J by 1 base. CDR1 and CDR2 from the germline V gene are LGHDT and YNNKEL (reference sequence).

This clonotype was picked up one time. This chain connects TRBV28 to TRBJ2-7, with D tentatively TRBD2 (5 bases). The DNA end is more similar to TRBJ2-5, so the J call may be wrong. Germline CDR1 MDHEN, CDR2 SYDVKM. This CDR3 has 14 amino acids. The CDR3 DNA sequence: TGTGCCAGCAGTTCCGCGGACGGGGTTAAGACCCAGTACTTC. It translates to CASSSADGVKTQYF.

This clonotype has more than one count but fewer than ten. CDR3 in DNA: TGTGCCAGCAGTTACTCGGGACGGGAGGACGGCGTAGCGTATGAGCAGTTCTTC. It translates to CASSYSGREDGVAYEQFF. The chain combines TRBV6-5 with TRBJ2-1; 7 positions agree with TRBD2. From germline, CDR1 is MNHEY and CDR2 SVGAGI. This CDR3 comprises 18 residues. V shed 0 bases, J shed 8 bases, and the junction held 16 bases outside the gene matches.